Following are 6 T cell receptor beta chains from one sample sequenced in a study of blood T cell repertoires in COVID-19. Sequenced by immunoSEQ multiplex PCR; TCRdb stores in-frame clones only, minus some. The data contain about 140,000 clones, 81% of them seen just once; the ten biggest clones take up around 8.5%. Source material: peripheral blood. These receptors were collected from a human donor in a cohort sampled during active COVID-19.

The J gene is TRBJ2-7, the V gene TRBV29-1; 8 positions match TRBD1. Germline V lookup: CDR1 SQVTM, CDR2 ANQGSEA. After removal of 6 bases from V and 0 bases from J, the junction contained 13 bases not matched to a gene. The CDR3 loop spans 16 amino acids. In DNA form, the CDR3 reads TGCAGCGTCCTGGACAGGGAAAAGGCTCACTCCTACGAGCAGTACTTC. It yields the protein CSVLDREKAHSYEQYF.

V usage is TRBV5-1 and J usage is TRBJ1-6; 8 nucleotides agree with TRBD1. V dropped 3 bases and J dropped 6; count of bases not matched to a gene: 2. The V gene's germline CDR1 is SGHRS and CDR2 YFSETQ. The CDR3 is 14 residues long. CDR3 region: CASSSDRANSPLHF. The DNA for the CDR3 is TGCGCCAGCAGCTCGGACAGGGCTAATTCACCCCTCCACTTT.

The V call is TRBV7-2, the J call TRBJ1-2; 9 bases line up with TRBD1. The CDR3 runs to 13 residues. Germline CDR1 and CDR2: SGHTA and FQGNSA. The V gene end was trimmed by 6 bases and the J gene end by 6 bases; junction bases not matched to a gene: 5. Here the CDR3 reads CASSTGGQDGYTF. The CDR3 DNA reads TGTGCCAGCAGTACAGGGGGCCAAGATGGCTACACCTTC.

This sequence joins TRBV14 and TRBJ2-4; 9 bases fit TRBD2. The CDR3 runs 16 residues. In germline, CDR1 is SGHDN, CDR2 FVKESK. J was trimmed by 4 bases and V by 1 base; bases with no gene match: 5. CDR3 loop: CASSQALAGVKNIQYF. The CDR3 DNA is TGTGCCAGCAGCCAAGCACTAGCGGGTGTGAAAAACATTCAGTACTTC.

The V gene is TRBV12-3 or TRBV12-4, the J gene TRBJ2-3; a possible D gene is TRBD1 (6 bases). V lost 1 base and J 7 bases, leaving 9 bases between the germline ends. The CDR3 totals 13 residues. The CDR3 nucleotides are TGTGCCAGCAGTTTAGAGGACAGCTATACGCAGTATTTT. It encodes CASSLEDSYTQYF.

V is TRBV28 and J is TRBJ2-7; 11 bases match TRBD1. CDR1 and CDR2 from the germline V gene are MDHEN and SYDVKM. The CDR3 runs 15 residues. V dropped 6 bases and J dropped 3; count of bases not matched to a gene: 7. In DNA form, the CDR3 reads TGTGCCAGCAGCTCCCCGGACAGGGGGCTCTACGAGCAGTACTTC. It codes for CASSSPDRGLYEQYF.